This entry lists 15 T cell receptor beta chains sequenced from one sample in a study of blood T cell repertoires in COVID-19. Profiling relied on immunoSEQ multiplex PCR, and the TCRdb table lists in-frame clones only, not all of them. The sample consists of approximately 110,000 clones, approximately 90% of them appearing once. Sequenced: peripheral blood. These receptors all come from a woman of 80 years or more with acute or convalescent COVID-19.

V is TRBV5-8 and J is TRBJ2-1; 11 bases agree with TRBD1. Trimming took 4 bases from V and 6 from J; bases not matched to a gene: 12. In germline, CDR1 is SGHTS, CDR2 YDEGEE. The CDR3 has 17 residues. CDR3 DNA sequence: TGTGCCAGCAGCCCTGGACAGGGGGCTAAGTTTTTCAATGAGCAGTTCTTC. Protein product: CASSPGQGAKFFNEQFF.

The rearrangement links TRBV25-1 to TRBJ2-3; 9 positions agree with TRBD2. Germline assignment: CDR1 MGHDK and CDR2 SYGVNS. V was pared by 2 bases and J by 2 bases, with 5 bases of the junction left unmatched. The CDR3 contains 16 residues. CDR3: CASSERAGGVTDTQYF. The CDR3 DNA follows: TGTGCCAGCAGTGAAAGGGCGGGGGGGGTCACAGATACGCAGTATTTT.

The chain couples TRBV10-2 to TRBJ2-3; perhaps TRBD1 as D (5 bases). V was clipped by 0 bases and J by 1 base, with 8 bases between them. Germline lookup yields CDR1 WSHSY and CDR2 SAAADI. The CDR3 consists of 15 residues. CDR3 loop: CASSESEGGTDTQYF. For the CDR3, the DNA is TGCGCCAGCAGTGAGTCTGAAGGGGGCACAGATACGCAGTATTTT.

The chain has TRBV12-2 and TRBJ2-7; TRBD1 is the table's D call and was not checked against the DNA. TRBV12-2 is labeled a pseudogene. This CDR3 region has 17 residues. The CDR3 loop reads CASRLAIFQGTSYEQYF. The CDR3 bases are TGTGCAAGTCGCTTAGCGATTTTTCAGGGGACCTCCTACGAGCAGTACTTC.

This chain uses TRBV24-1 with TRBJ1-2; D not resolved. The CDR3 is made up of 13 amino acids. The germline gives CDR1 KGHDR, CDR2 SFDVKD. Trimming took off 2 bases at V and 4 bases at J, with 7 bases between the two ends. The CDR3 DNA sequence: TGTGCCACCAGTGATTATAACACCTATGGCTACACCTTC. Residues: CATSDYNTYGYTF.

V gene TRBV3-1 (or the pseudogene TRBV3-2) combines with J gene TRBJ1-5; D remains ambiguous. Germline V gene sequence: CDR1 LGHDT, CDR2 YNNKEL (reference sequence). The CDR3 consists of 14 residues. Deletions cut 6 bases from V and 0 bases from J, with 9 bases between. CDR3 nucleotides: TGTGCCAGCAGAAAAAAACATAGCAATCAGCCCCAGCATTTT. It specifies CASRKKHSNQPQHF.

This clone was observed a single time. V gene TRBV9 combines with J gene TRBJ1-1; D might be TRBD1 (5 bases). The CDR3 totals 13 residues. V lost 0 bases and J lost 5, with 8 bases in between. Per the germline V gene, CDR1 is SGDLS and CDR2 is YYNGEE. The CDR3 DNA sequence: TGTGCCAGCAGCGTAGGCAGGGAAACTGAAGCTTTCTTT. It is translated as CASSVGRETEAFF.

The rearrangement joins TRBV2 to TRBJ1-4, with D uncertain. The germline V gene encodes CDR1 SNHLY and CDR2 FYNNEI. Trimming cost V 3 bases and J 4 bases, with 6 bases left between them. This CDR3 is 13 amino acids long. The DNA for the CDR3 is TGTGCCAGCAGTGACAGATTTAATGAAAAACTGTTTTTT. This translates into CASSDRFNEKLFF.

The chain joins TRBV27 to TRBJ1-6, with D maybe TRBD1 (6 bases). This CDR3 region has 14 residues. Trimming left V 2 bases short and J 5 bases short, with 7 bases between. Germline CDR1 is MNHEY and CDR2 is SMNVEV (reference sequence). In DNA form, the CDR3 reads TGTGCCAGCAGTTTAACAGGGAATAATTCACCCCTCCACTTT. It translates to CASSLTGNNSPLHF.

J is TRBJ2-7 and V is TRBV28, with D possibly being TRBD2 (6 bases). Germline CDR1 is MDHEN and CDR2 is SYDVKM. Deletions cut 0 bases from V and 1 base from J, with 10 bases between. CDR3 length equals 15 residues. CDR3 sequence reads: CASSLWQGGSYEQYF. CDR3 sequence (DNA): TGTGCCAGCAGTTTATGGCAGGGAGGTTCCTACGAGCAGTACTTC.

The V call is TRBV10-3, the J call TRBJ2-6; 13 bases are a match to TRBD2. CDR3 length equals 17 residues. Trimming removed 6 bases from V and 2 bases from J; junction bases left unmatched: 4. Germline values: CDR1 ENHRY, CDR2 SYGVKD. The CDR3 sequence is CAISRLAGGPGANVLTF. DNA of the CDR3: TGTGCCATCAGCCGACTAGCGGGGGGCCCTGGGGCCAACGTCCTGACTTTC.

V is TRBV18 and J is TRBJ1-3, with D unclear. This CDR3 spans 13 amino acids. Trimming removed 1 base at V and 4 bases at J, with 5 bases between. Germline values: CDR1 KGHSH, CDR2 LQKENI. The CDR3, as DNA: TGTGCCAGCTCACCACAGGAGGGAAACACCATATATTTT. Its translation is CASSPQEGNTIYF.

This chain uses TRBV21-1 with TRBJ1-1; no DNA check was done on the table's D call, TRBD1. TRBV21-1 is reported as a pseudogene. The CDR3 is 16 amino acids. The CDR3 region has the DNA TGTGCCAGCAGCAAAGTTGGCAGGCGATTGAACACTGAAGCTTTCTTT. Its protein product is CASSKVGRRLNTEAFF.

The chain carries TRBV7-9 and TRBJ2-7; no clear D. The CDR3 covers 12 residues. Trimming removed 0 bases at V and 6 bases at J, with 6 bases between. Germline CDR1 is SEHNR and CDR2 is FQNEAQ (reference sequence). CDR3 DNA sequence: TGTGCCAGCAGCTTAGCCCCAGGCGAGCAGTACTTC. It encodes CASSLAPGEQYF.

V gene TRBV7-9 combines with J gene TRBJ1-2; unclear D gene. This CDR3 has 14 residues. The ends were cut back, 6 bases at V and 4 bases at J, with 15 bases in the middle. Germline CDR1 and CDR2: SEHNR and FQNEAQ (reference sequence). For the CDR3, the DNA is TGTGCCAGCAGTTCCGCCGGGAACCCCTATGGCTACACCTTC. It yields the protein CASSSAGNPYGYTF.